The 7 T cell receptor beta chains presented below share a single source sample, sequenced in a study of CD8 T cells in ankylosing spondylitis (dated by TCRdb to the late 2010s). On the study overall, not on this receptor specifically: Blood from ankylosing spondylitis patients appeared to be characterized by a TCR beta motif composed of about eight highly homologous amino acid variants.

The method was 5' RACE. TCRdb records Illumina HiSeq 2500 as the sequencer. TCRdb trimmed the raw reads at Q25, called clones with MiXCR and kept productive beta chains. Identical CDR3 protein sequences are pooled into one entry, listed with their most common genes and DNA. Here the sample has around 770,000 distinct CDR3 sequences; about 11% occur a single time. Roughly 0.51% of the sample is in the top ten clones. Their cognate antigens are unknown. Sequences were obtained from blood, either unsorted or a sorted T cell fraction (not recorded which). All receptors derive from a male donor with ankylosing spondylitis.

Only a few counts were recorded for this clonotype. The V gene is TRBV24-1, the J gene TRBJ2-6; 10 nucleotides line up with TRBD1. Unmatched junction bases numbered 11, after V lost 9 bases and J lost 1 base. Germline CDR1 is KGHDR and CDR2 is SFDVKD. The CDR3 loop spans 18 amino acids. DNA of the CDR3: TGTGCCACCCTCATCGGGGACAGGGGCAGGTCTGGGGCCAACGTCCTGACTTTC. It translates to CATLIGDRGRSGANVLTF.

This clonotype was seen more than once but under ten times. The chain joins TRBV9 to TRBJ2-7, with 10 bases identical to TRBD2. The germline CDR1 and CDR2 sequences are SGDLS and YYNGEE. The CDR3 length is 18 residues. V gave up 4 bases and J gave up 5 bases; unmatched junction bases: 18. The CDR3 here is CASSPGQGLAQSTDEQYF. The CDR3 DNA follows: TGTGCCAGCAGCCCCGGACAGGGACTAGCGCAATCAACGGACGAGCAGTACTTC.

This clonotype has a handful of counts. The J gene is TRBJ1-1, the V gene TRBV28; no definite D call. V was shortened by 5 bases and J by 4 bases, with 8 bases between the two germline ends. CDR1 and CDR2 (germline): MDHEN, SYDVKM. The CDR3 spans 12 residues. The CDR3 DNA is TGTGCCAGCAGTCCCCACGGCACTGAAGCTTTCTTT. Translating it yields CASSPHGTEAFF.

This clonotype was seen a handful of times. The rearrangement uses TRBV29-1 and TRBJ2-1; unclear D gene. The V and J ends lost 6 bases and 0 bases respectively, with 15 bases between them. There are 15 residues in the CDR3. Germline V CDR1 and CDR2: SQVTM, ANQGSEA. CDR3 in amino acids: CSVYSHSPSYNEQFF. The CDR3 region has the DNA TGCAGCGTCTATAGTCACAGCCCCTCCTACAATGAGCAGTTCTTC.

This clonotype has more than one count but fewer than ten. V and J are TRBV12-3 or TRBV12-4 and TRBJ1-1, with D possibly TRBD1 on 5 matching bases. The CDR3 extends over 12 amino acids. Between the trimmed V and J ends, which lost 3 bases and 9 bases, there was a span of 11 bases. For the CDR3, the DNA is TGTGCCAGCAGTTTTTTGGGACGGAAAGCTTTCTTT. Its translation: CASSFLGRKAFF.

The CDR3 DNA follows: TGTGCCACCAGTGATGCCAGGGGACCCTACGAGCAGTACTTC. This encodes CATSDARGPYEQYF. The chain employs TRBV24-1 and TRBJ2-7; D might be TRBD1 (6 bases). Germline V lookup: CDR1 KGHDR, CDR2 SFDVKD. The CDR3 extends over 14 amino acids. Deletions cut 3 bases from V and 2 bases from J, with 10 bases between.

This rearrangement joins TRBV5-1 to TRBJ1-1; TRBD1 agrees at 8 bases. With V trimmed by 6 bases and J by 5 bases, 9 bases remained unmatched. Germline CDR1 and CDR2: SGHRS and YFSETQ. This CDR3 is built from 14 residues. CDR3 sequence (DNA): TGCGCCAGCACCCAACAGGGGGAGTGGACTGAAGCTTTCTTT. Protein sequence: CASTQQGEWTEAFF.